Listed here are 6 T cell receptor beta chains from one sample, sequenced in a study of post-analysis software for immune sequencing data. Points from the study as a whole: Included in a set of a few TRBV segments more frequent in patients than controls were TRBV5-6, TRBV5-1 and TRBV20-1.

For these receptors, no antigen is known. TCR beta cDNA libraries had unique molecular identifiers. TCRdb used MiXCR to reprocess the PCR reads, holding one entry per CDR3 protein. This sample has more than 500,000 distinct CDR3 sequences, with around a third found just once. The sample comprised blood. The receptor set was obtained from a girl under 18 with multiple sclerosis.

In this sample, this clonotype turned up a few times. The chain couples TRBV9 to TRBJ2-5, with 8 bases fitting TRBD2. Germline V gene sequence: CDR1 SGDLS, CDR2 YYNGEE. The V gene end was trimmed by 0 bases and the J gene end by 2 bases; junction bases not matched to a gene: 6. This CDR3 region has 16 residues. Here the CDR3 reads CASSVGVAGSQETQYF. The CDR3 DNA reads as TGTGCCAGCAGCGTAGGGGTAGCGGGGTCTCAAGAGACCCAGTACTTC.

This clonotype has more than one count but fewer than ten. In DNA, the CDR3 is TGTGCCAGCAGCAACCACATCCTCCGAAACTATGGCTACACCTTC. It encodes CASSNHILRNYGYTF. The chain has TRBV28 and TRBJ1-2, with D unresolved. Germline loops: CDR1 MDHEN, CDR2 SYDVKM. CDR3 length: 15 amino acids. V dropped 6 bases and J dropped 2 bases, with 16 bases sitting between them.

The genes are TRBV7-9 and TRBJ2-1, with 12 bases identical to TRBD2. The trim removed 1 base at V and 7 bases at J, leaving 5 bases unmatched. The germline gives CDR1 SEHNR, CDR2 FQNEAQ (reference sequence). This CDR3 is 16 amino acids long. The CDR3 reads CASSLEALAGGNEQFF. The CDR3 coding sequence is TGTGCCAGCAGCTTAGAGGCCCTAGCGGGGGGGAATGAGCAGTTCTTC.

V gene TRBV5-5 combines with J gene TRBJ2-5; 8 bases line up with TRBD2. The CDR3 has 18 residues. Germline V gene sequence: CDR1 SGHKS, CDR2 YYEKEE (reference sequence). The junction had 12 bases not matched to a gene; V was cut back by 2 bases and J by 0 bases. The DNA for the CDR3 is TGTGCCAGCAGCTTCGTGGCCGGGGGGGGGTGGTACCAAGAGACCCAGTACTTC. Translated: CASSFVAGGGWYQETQYF. The whole variable domain, filled in from reference TRBV5-5 and TRBJ2-5, reads DAGVTQSPTHLIKTRGQQVTLRCSPISGHKSVSWYQQVLGQGPQFIFQYYEKEERGRGNFPDRFSARQFPNYSSELNVNALLLGDSALYLCASSFVAGGGWYQETQYFGPGTRLLVL.

The gene calls are TRBV9 and TRBJ1-1; D remains unclear. Germline lookup yields CDR1 SGDLS and CDR2 YYNGEE. The CDR3 consists of 15 residues. The V end was cut by 4 bases, the J end by 6 bases, with 19 bases between. This chain's CDR3 is CASSFMPGPGAEAFF. Here the CDR3 DNA reads TGTGCCAGCAGCTTCATGCCGGGCCCCGGGGCTGAAGCTTTCTTT. Variable domain in full (rest from reference TRBV9 and TRBJ1-1): DSGVTQTPKHLITATGQRVTLRCSPRSGDLSVYWYQQSLDQGLQFLIQYYNGEERAKGNILERFSAQQFPDLHSELNLSSLELGDSALYFCASSFMPGPGAEAFFGQGTRLTVV.

This clonotype has only a few counts. The rearrangement joins TRBV4-1 to TRBJ2-1; no definite D call. This CDR3 has 14 residues. Germline V gene sequence: CDR1 MGHRA, CDR2 YSYEKL. V lost 2 bases to trimming and J lost 9 bases, with 14 bases between them. In DNA form, the CDR3 reads TGCGCCAGCAGCCAATTTTTGGTCGAAGCTGAGCAGTTCTTC. It specifies CASSQFLVEAEQFF.